Listed below are T cell receptor beta chains from one sample, sequenced in a study of blood T cells in healthy people across ages. Using its own MiXCR run on the 5' RACE reads, TCRdb lists one record per CDR3 protein. The table has 650,000 to 900,000 distinct CDR3 sequences, about 59% seen once. Sequencing was done on a sample of blood. Receptors were obtained from a young man in good health. CDR3s include the opening cysteine and the closing phenylalanine or tryptophan. A D gene is named only where the DNA matches it firmly. Clone size appears in some rows only: once, few, many, or a class for an expanded clone.

TRBV29-1	TRBD1	few	TRBJ1-2	CSVEDQDRAGGYTF	TGCAGCGTTGAAGATCAGGACAGGGCGGGCGGCTACACCTTC
TRBV9	-	-	TRBJ2-1	CASSTPDSAFDPRQLPYNEQFF	TGTGCCAGCAGCACCCCGGACAGCGCGTTTGACCCCCGCCAACTTCCCTACAATGAGCAGTTCTTC
TRBV7-2	-	-	TRBJ2-7	CASSLAGATYYEQYF	TGTGCCAGCAGCTTAGCCGGAGCGACATATTACGAGCAGTACTTC
TRBV12-3/TRBV12-4	-	once	TRBJ2-1	CASSLPTRGDTYNEQFF	TGTGCCAGCAGTCTGCCCACAAGGGGGGACACCTACAATGAGCAGTTCTTC
TRBV2	-	once	TRBJ2-5	CASSETGHYSGAQYF	TGTGCCAGCAGTGAAACGGGACATTACAGCGGGGCCCAGTACTTC
TRBV12-3/TRBV12-4	TRBD1	few	TRBJ2-2	CASIRGHTGELFF	TGTGCCAGCATCAGGGGGCACACCGGGGAGCTGTTTTTT
TRBV2	-	-	TRBJ2-7	CASRKDASYEQYF	TGTGCCAGCAGAAAAGACGCCTCCTACGAGCAGTACTTC
TRBV12-3/TRBV12-4	TRBD2	-	TRBJ2-1	CASTEPGLADDEQFF	TGTGCCAGCACCGAACCCGGGCTAGCGGATGATGAGCAGTTCTTC
TRBV9	TRBD2	-	TRBJ2-1	CASSVAGAGLSYNEQFF	TGTGCCAGCAGCGTAGCAGGTGCGGGACTAAGCTACAATGAGCAGTTCTTC
TRBV9	-	-	TRBJ1-2	CASSERSPQGDYGYTF	TGTGCCAGCAGCGAACGTAGCCCGCAGGGAGACTATGGCTACACCTTC
TRBV15	-	-	TRBJ2-3	CATSREDGLSTDTQYF	TGTGCCACCAGCAGGGAGGACGGTCTTAGCACAGATACGCAGTATTTT
TRBV28	-	-	TRBJ1-4	CASSSPAGRDEKLFF	TGTGCCAGCAGTTCACCGGCGGGGAGAGATGAAAAACTGTTTTTT
TRBV7-3	-	few	TRBJ1-1	CASSLTQGTEAFF	TGTGCCAGCAGCTTAACGCAGGGCACTGAAGCTTTCTTT
TRBV5-1	-	-	TRBJ1-2	CASSETVYGYTF	TGCGCCAGCAGCGAGACGGTCTATGGCTACACCTTC
TRBV2	TRBD1	-	TRBJ1-1	CARRTGEAFF	TGTGCCAGGAGGACAGGGGAAGCTTTCTTT
TRBV12-3/TRBV12-4	TRBD2	-	TRBJ2-7	CASGFGAGGDEQYF	TGTGCCAGCGGGTTCGGAGCGGGGGGAGACGAACAGTACTTC
TRBV27	-	-	TRBJ2-1	CASSLYSGAGNEQFF	TGTGCCAGCAGTTTATATTCGGGGGCGGGAAATGAGCAGTTCTTC
TRBV7-2	-	-	TRBJ2-3	CASSLGVAVSTDTQYF	TGTGCCAGCAGCTTGGGTGTAGCGGTTTCCACAGATACGCAGTATTTT
TRBV12-3/TRBV12-4	TRBD1	-	TRBJ1-1	CASSIDRGPEAFF	TGTGCCAGCAGCATAGACAGGGGGCCTGAAGCTTTCTTT
TRBV7-2	-	once	TRBJ1-2	CASSEPSGVYGYTF	TGTGCCAGCAGTGAACCGTCCGGGGTCTATGGCTACACCTTC
TRBV6-5	TRBD1	-	TRBJ2-3	CASSPPGGLAQYF	TGTGCCAGCAGCCCCCCAGGGGGTCTCGCGCAGTATTTT
TRBV28	-	-	TRBJ1-2	CASSYTGFGYTF	TGTGCCAGCAGTTACACAGGGTTTGGCTACACCTTC
TRBV18	TRBD1	-	TRBJ1-1	CASSFGQGEREAFF	TGTGCCAGCTCATTTGGACAGGGTGAACGTGAAGCTTTCTTT
TRBV7-9	TRBD2	-	TRBJ2-5	CASSSPTSGGPGETQYF	TGTGCCAGCAGCTCCCCGACTAGCGGGGGGCCGGGAGAGACCCAGTACTTC
TRBV28	-	few	TRBJ2-7	CASSTVYEQYF	TGTGCCAGCAGTACTGTCTACGAGCAGTACTTC
TRBV7-9	-	few	TRBJ2-7	CASSLEAAEQYF	TGTGCCAGCAGCTTAGAAGCCGCCGAGCAGTACTTC
TRBV10-3	-	-	TRBJ2-7	CAITAGPSTEQYF	TGTGCCATCACGGCGGGCCCTAGCACCGAGCAGTACTTC
TRBV28	TRBD1	-	TRBJ2-7	CASKARGKDEQYF	TGTGCCAGCAAGGCCAGGGGGAAGGACGAGCAGTACTTC
TRBV11-3	-	-	TRBJ1-2	CASSLEGGRGYTF	TGTGCCAGCAGCTTAGAGGGAGGGAGAGGCTACACCTTC
TRBV20-1	TRBD1	few	TRBJ1-2	CSVYPGGYGYTF	TGCAGTGTTTATCCAGGGGGCTATGGCTACACCTTC
TRBV12-3/TRBV12-4	TRBD2	-	TRBJ2-7	CASSPTGTSGDTYNEQYF	TGTGCCAGCAGTCCAACCGGGACTAGCGGGGACACCTACAATGAGCAGTACTTC
TRBV2	TRBD1	-	TRBJ1-2	CASSVDRGIYGYTF	TGTGCCAGCAGTGTAGACAGGGGCATCTATGGCTACACCTTC
TRBV6-6	-	few	TRBJ2-7	CASSYLVSYEQYF	TGTGCCAGCAGTTATTTGGTTTCCTACGAGCAGTACTTC
TRBV11-2	-	-	TRBJ2-3	CASSLSVEDTQYF	TGTGCCAGCAGCTTAAGCGTTGAAGATACGCAGTATTTT
TRBV24-1	-	-	TRBJ2-1	CATSAGTTYNEQFF	TGTGCCACCAGTGCCGGGACCACGTACAATGAGCAGTTCTTC
TRBV9	-	-	TRBJ1-2	CASGQNYGYTF	TGTGCCAGCGGACAAAACTATGGCTACACCTTC
TRBV4-2	TRBD2	once	TRBJ2-1	CASSQAAPGLAEVQFF	TGTGCCAGCAGCCAAGCTGCACCGGGACTAGCTGAGGTGCAGTTCTTC
TRBV2	TRBD2	-	TRBJ2-3	CASPVAGATTDTQYF	TGTGCCAGCCCTGTAGCGGGGGCGACCACAGATACGCAGTATTTT
TRBV20-1	TRBD2	few	TRBJ2-3	CSAGGGSAPGDTQYF	TGCAGTGCTGGGGGGGGTTCCGCTCCGGGAGATACGCAGTATTTT
TRBV4-2	-	few	TRBJ1-1	CASSQGATEAFF	TGTGCCAGCAGCCAAGGAGCCACTGAAGCTTTCTTT
TRBV6-6	-	-	TRBJ2-2	CASSYAGAYGELFF	TGTGCCAGCAGTTACGCGGGGGCGTACGGGGAGCTGTTTTTT
TRBV7-9	-	-	TRBJ2-3	CASRHRALDTDTQYF	TGTGCCAGCAGACATCGGGCCCTAGACACAGATACGCAGTATTTT
TRBV20-1	-	-	TRBJ2-6	CSARGGEANVLTF	TGCAGTGCTAGAGGGGGGGAGGCCAACGTCCTGACTTTC
TRBV28	-	-	TRBJ2-5	CASSLYRAEQYF	TGTGCCAGCAGTTTATACAGGGCTGAGCAGTACTTC
TRBV29-1	-	-	TRBJ2-7	CSVEGNRPYEQYF	TGCAGCGTTGAAGGGAACAGACCCTACGAGCAGTACTTC
TRBV4-1	TRBD2	-	TRBJ2-1	CASSQEGAGGYNEQFF	TGCGCCAGCAGCCAAGAGGGAGCGGGGGGGTACAATGAGCAGTTCTTC
TRBV28	-	-	TRBJ2-1	CASYEEGNNEQFF	TGTGCCAGCTACGAGGAGGGGAACAATGAGCAGTTCTTC
TRBV5-1	TRBD1	few	TRBJ2-5	CASRGNQGALIDTQYF	TGCGCCAGCAGAGGGAACCAGGGGGCCCTCATCGATACCCAGTACTTC
TRBV7-2	-	-	TRBJ2-4	CASSQRDWTEQYF	TGTGCCAGCAGCCAACGTGACTGGACAGAGCAGTACTTC